The 2 T cell receptor beta chains listed next were all sequenced from one sample in a study of T cells in Graves' hyperthyroidism and ophthalmopathy. TCR beta CDR3 sequences were amplified from RNA transcripts. The HTBI set primed first-round TCR CDR3 RT-PCR. TCRdb fed the multiplex PCR reads into MiXCR, producing one record per CDR3 protein. The repertoire holds hundreds of thousands of distinct CDR3 sequences, with roughly 20% as singletons. The sequencing input was blood. These receptors were collected from a man in his thirties or forties with Graves' ophthalmopathy.

V and J are TRBV18 and TRBJ1-2; D may be TRBD1 (5 bases). Germline loops: CDR1 KGHSH, CDR2 LQKENI. The CDR3 consists of 14 residues. V was cut by 2 bases and J by 2 bases, with 9 bases left in between. The DNA of the CDR3 is TGTGCCAGCTCACCAGGGGCGATAAACTATGGCTACACCTTC. This translates into CASSPGAINYGYTF.

This clonotype was counted ten times or more. The chain employs TRBV5-6 and TRBJ2-3; a possible D gene is TRBD2 (6 bases). The germline gives CDR1 SGHDT, CDR2 YYEEEE. V lost 0 bases and J 2 bases, leaving 13 bases between the germline ends. The CDR3 is 16 amino acids. CDR3 amino acids: CASSLVRDLNTDTQYF. CDR3 DNA: TGTGCCAGCAGCTTGGTGCGGGACCTAAACACAGATACGCAGTATTTT.